This T cell receptor beta chain appears in the sequencing data of a study of blood T cell repertoires in COVID-19 (dated by TCRdb to about 2020). Study-level background: Samples from collaborators originated in the United States, Italy and Spain and spanned both the acute and convalescent phases of COVID-19. The material from the prospective study consisted of cDNA or gDNA derived from T cells, B-cell-depleted T cells, or PBMCs. Subjects who had been exposed to COVID-19, were actively infected with it, or had recovered from it provided the deeply sampled blood TCRbeta repertoires that made up the dataset. The repertoires were released in a freely available public database intended as a resource for research on the immune response to SARS-CoV-2. Samples came from the ongoing ImmuneRACE study (first 160 participants) plus 1,254 subjects from 6 global collaborators. Nearly every sample came with metadata listing a de-identified subject ID, COVID-19 status, age in years and sex. HLA class I and class II types, where available, came from metadata supplied by the sample provider rather than from assay-based typing.

Enrolling through a virtual design, the prospective study's participants ranged in age from roughly 18 to 95 years and lived across approximately 25 United States geographic areas. In the prospective study, cohorts were assigned on the basis of participant-reported clinical history obtained from a screening survey and a study questionnaire. In the prospective study, whole blood, serum and a nasopharyngeal or oropharyngeal swab were collected from each participant by mobile phlebotomists. Participants in the prospective study had the option to provide additional blood draws and questionnaires over a roughly 2-month period. Prospective study blood samples were shipped either frozen or at room temperature before DNA extraction. As to this clone: Which antigen it targets is not known. Base qualities are not provided; no much larger clone lies one nucleotide away.

TCRbeta CDR3 regions were amplified from genomic DNA using the immunoSEQ Assay, a bias-controlled multiplex PCR. In the authors' own workflow: Nucleated cell counts per sample were estimated from amplification of reference gene primers within the assay. To quantify the absolute abundance of each unique TCRbeta CDR3 rearrangement, sequence reads were collapsed and filtered. For each sample, productive Simpson clonality was calculated by taking the square root of Simpson's diversity index across productive rearrangements. Entries here come from immuneACCESS through TCRdb and include only in-frame sequences with V and J called. Some clones fail to appear in such tables; in the studies checked, an unresolved V gene covers under half of the shortfall, and the cause of the remainder is unknown. V and J calls and clone size are copied from that table; D and trimming were computed from the DNA. The sample table holds approximately 250,000 clones, of which approximately 90% were seen once. Of the sample, 4.1% falls within the top ten clones.

The germline V and J ends show losses of 9 bases and 7 bases respectively, and no gene match explains 3 bases of the junction. Including cysteine and phenylalanine, the CDR3 has 12 amino acids. The DNA shown is the 36-base CDR3, in frame from base 1. From the germline V gene, CDR1 is SNHLY and CDR2 is FYNNEI. Results the study describes overall, beyond this receptor: The amount of clinical and demographic metadata varied by source and participant and was provided uncurated.

This TCR derives from a woman aged 30 to 39 with acute COVID-19. The chain couples TRBV2 to TRBJ1-6; 7 bases in the junction line up with TRBD1. Sequencing input: PBMCs or T cells enriched from blood (not recorded which). The CDR3 reads CASDRENSPLHF. The DNA is as follows: TGTGCCAGTGACAGGGAGAATTCACCCCTCCACTTT.